This TCR beta chain was identified during a study of blood T cell repertoires in COVID-19. Germline-derived CDR1 and CDR2 are SNHLY and FYNNEI. V dropped 8 bases and J dropped 3; count of bases not matched to a gene: 7. This CDR3 comprises 13 residues. Participants were aged roughly 18 to 100 years from about two dozen US areas. Sequencing was performed with immunoSEQ multiplex PCR; in TCRdb, only in-frame clones are kept and a portion is missing. The table has 330,000 or so clones, more than 85% seen once. The receptor's source is a woman aged 30 to 39 who had recovered from COVID-19. What was sequenced was PBMCs or T cells enriched from blood (not recorded which). The genes are TRBV2 and TRBJ2-7, with 7 bases fitting TRBD2. This CDR3 is CASWRRGSYEQYF. CDR3 bases: TGTGCCAGCTGGAGGCGGGGGAGCTACGAGCAGTACTTC. The full variable domain, its missing parts supplied by reference TRBV2 and TRBJ2-7, is EPEVTQTPSHQVTQMGQEVILRCVPISNHLYFYWYRQILGQKVEFLVSFYNNEISEKSEIFDDQFSVERPDGSNFTLKIRSTKLEDSAMYFCASWRRGSYEQYFGPGTRLTVT.